The entry below gives a single TCR beta chain sequence along with its context. Antigen specificity is unknown. Relative to the germline gene, one junction end is altered; a read error may explain this. The germline gives CDR1 SEHNR, CDR2 FQNEAQ (reference sequence). This CDR3 has 17 residues. The sample is drawn from a study of cytomegalovirus exposure and HLA in healthy donors. Notes on the study in general: There was a cluster of highly shared sequence variants that was likely a sequencing artifact.

Nominally healthy donors were sampled, though unrecorded immune exposures were likely. Researchers ran the PCR with 60 Vbeta and 13 Jbeta primers. Profiled with immunoSEQ multiplex PCR; TCRdb holds only in-frame clones, not every one. The sample contains 120,000 to 150,000 clones, approximately 80% of which appear only once. The specimen sequenced was PBMCs. This sequence joins TRBV7-9 and TRBJ2-7, with 8 nucleotides matching TRBD2. The TCR was taken from a man aged 25 to 40 in good health and CMV-seropositive. This chain's CDR3 is CSSSLNLAGGSSYEQYF. CDR3 bases: TGTTCCAGCAGCTTAAACCTAGCGGGTGGTAGCTCCTACGAGCAGTACTTC.